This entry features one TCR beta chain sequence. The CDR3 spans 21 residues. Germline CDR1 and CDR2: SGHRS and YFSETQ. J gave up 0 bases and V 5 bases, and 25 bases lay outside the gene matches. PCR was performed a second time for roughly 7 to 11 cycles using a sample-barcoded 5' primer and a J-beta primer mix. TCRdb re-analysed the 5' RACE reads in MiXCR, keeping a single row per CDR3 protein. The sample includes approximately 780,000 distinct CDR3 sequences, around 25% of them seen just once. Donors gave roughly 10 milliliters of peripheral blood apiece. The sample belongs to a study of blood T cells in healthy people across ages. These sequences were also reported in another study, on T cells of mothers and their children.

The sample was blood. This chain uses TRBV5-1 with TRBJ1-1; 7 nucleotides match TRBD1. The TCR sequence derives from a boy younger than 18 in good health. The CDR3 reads CASSFKGGTAPFRAMNTEAFF. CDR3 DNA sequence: TGCGCCAGCAGTTTCAAAGGAGGGACAGCCCCTTTTCGGGCAATGAACACTGAAGCTTTCTTT.